These T cell receptor beta chains were read from a single sample in a study of blood T cell repertoires in COVID-19. Data came from immunoSEQ multiplex PCR; TCRdb stores just in-frame clones and leaves some out. The sample has about 100,000 clones; approximately 89% are singletons. Input material: peripheral blood. The source of these receptors is a man in his fifties or sixties with acute or convalescent COVID-19. The CDR3 runs from the conserved cysteine through the conserved F or W. Fields, in order: J gene, V gene, clone size, D gene, CDR3 protein, CDR3 DNA. D genes are given only for firm matches. Not every row has a clone size; where given, it reads once, few, many or a size class.

>TRBJ1-1|TRBV3-1/TRBV3-2|.|TRBD1
CASSPLTGQGEAFF
TGTGCCAGCAGCCCTCTGACAGGGCAAGGAGAAGCTTTCTTT
>TRBJ1-3|TRBV29-1|once|.
CSFASGGTIYF
TGCAGCTTCGCCAGTGGGGGGACCATATATTTT
>TRBJ1-2|TRBV5-4|once|.
CASSLVSSYGYTF
TGTGCCAGCAGCTTGGTTAGTTCTTATGGCTACACCTTC
>TRBJ2-1|TRBV14|.|.
CASSQGAAEGQFF
TGTGCCAGCAGCCAAGGGGCCGCCGAAGGGCAGTTCTTC
>TRBJ2-3|TRBV10-1|.|.
CASSEGASFSTDTQYF
TGCGCCAGCAGTGAGGGGGCGAGTTTCAGTACAGATACGCAGTATTTT
>TRBJ2-5|TRBV10-2|.|TRBD1
CASSVDRVGEETQYF
TGCGCCAGCAGTGTGGACAGGGTGGGAGAAGAGACCCAGTACTTC
>TRBJ2-6|TRBV28|.|TRBD2
CASSLGLAGISGANVLTF
TGTGCCAGCAGTTTAGGGCTAGCGGGCATCTCTGGGGCCAACGTCCTGACTTTC
>TRBJ2-3|TRBV4-2|.|TRBD2
CASSQEGRLAGVPDTQYF
TGTGCCAGCAGCCAAGAGGGTCGGCTAGCGGGAGTCCCAGATACGCAGTATTTT
>TRBJ2-3|TRBV5-1|.|TRBD1
CASSRPEGQGFKDTQYF
TGCGCCAGCAGCAGGCCTGAGGGACAGGGGTTCAAAGATACGCAGTATTTT
>TRBJ2-3|TRBV19|once|TRBD2
CASSFSPGGGSADTQYF
TGTGCCAGTAGTTTCTCCCCTGGGGGGGGGAGCGCAGATACGCAGTATTTT
>TRBJ2-2|TRBV19|once|TRBD2
CASSIATGGNTGELFF
TGTGCCAGTAGTATAGCTACGGGGGGGAACACCGGGGAGCTGTTTTTT
>TRBJ2-1|TRBV6-1|.|.
CASSERRAEQFF
TGTGCCAGCAGTGAAAGGCGGGCCGAGCAGTTCTTC